This passage covers 30 T cell receptor beta chains from one sample sequenced in a study of cytomegalovirus exposure and HLA in healthy donors. PCR primers comprised 60 Vbeta and 13 Jbeta primers. Method: immunoSEQ multiplex PCR; TCRdb's copy keeps in-frame clones and lacks some. The data contain about 280,000 clones, approximately 90% of them singletons. What was sequenced was PBMCs. These receptors all come from a woman aged 18 to 35 in good health and CMV-seronegative.

V usage is TRBV27 and J usage is TRBJ2-7; TRBD1 matches 8 bases. The CDR3 totals 15 residues. Germline V lookup: CDR1 MNHEY, CDR2 SMNVEV (reference sequence). V shed 5 bases, J shed 4 bases, and the junction held 10 bases outside the gene matches. The CDR3, as DNA: TGTGCCAGCAGTCTAAAACGGACAGGGACATACGAGCAGTACTTC. It translates to CASSLKRTGTYEQYF.

This chain uses TRBV18 with TRBJ2-5; D is possibly TRBD1 (5 bases). The CDR3 totals 13 residues. V lost 2 bases and J lost 1, with 5 bases in between. Looked up from germline, CDR1 is KGHSH and CDR2 is LQKENI. CDR3 region: CASSPRGQETQYF. CDR3 in DNA: TGTGCCAGCTCACCAAGGGGCCAAGAGACCCAGTACTTC. Together with reference TRBV18 and TRBJ2-5, the CDR3 gives the full variable domain: NAGVMQNPRHLVRRRGQEARLRCSPMKGHSHVYWYRQLPEEGLKFMVYLQKENIIDESGMPKERFSAEFPKEGPSILRIQQVVRGDSAAYFCASSPRGQETQYFGPGTRLLVL.

The chain has TRBV6-5 and TRBJ1-1, with D possibly being TRBD1 (5 bases). Per germline, CDR1 MNHEY and CDR2 SVGAGI. Between the trimmed V and J ends, which lost 5 bases and 2 bases, there was a span of 15 bases. This CDR3 has 15 residues. The CDR3 protein is CASSKQAGTNTEAFF. Written as DNA, the CDR3 is TGTGCCAGCAGTAAACAGGCGGGAACCAACACTGAAGCTTTCTTT.

This chain joins TRBV12-5 and TRBJ2-1; TRBD2 matches at 9 bases. The J segment lost 3 bases and the V segment lost 0 bases, leaving 6 bases of the junction unmatched. The CDR3 sequence is 17 residues long. CDR1 is LGHNT and CDR2 is FRNRAP in the germline V gene. CDR3 DNA sequence: TGTGCTAGTGGTTTGGTGATAGCGGGGGTAATCTACAATGAGCAGTTCTTC. It is translated as CASGLVIAGVIYNEQFF.

The genes are TRBV11-2 and TRBJ2-3, with TRBD2 matching over 9 bases. CDR1 and CDR2 (germline): SGHAT, FQNNGV. This CDR3 spans 14 amino acids. J gave up 7 bases and V 4 bases, and 6 bases lay outside the gene matches. CDR3 in DNA: TGTGCCAGCAGCTGGGGACTAGCCCGAAATACGCAGTATTTT. It specifies CASSWGLARNTQYF.

This clone was seen just once. The J gene is TRBJ1-4, the V gene TRBV5-4; D perhaps matches TRBD1 (5 bases). V was shortened by 4 bases and J by 6 bases, with 19 bases between the two germline ends. The V gene's germline CDR1 is SGHNT and CDR2 YYREEE (reference sequence). The CDR3 sequence is 16 residues long. This CDR3 reads CASSPEAGVADEKLFF. The DNA for the CDR3 is TGTGCCAGCAGCCCTGAAGCGGGGGTTGCGGATGAAAAACTGTTTTTT.

The chain combines TRBV11-3 with TRBJ1-1; D unclear. The CDR3 loop spans 13 amino acids. Trimming took off 2 bases at V and 1 base at J, with 5 bases between the two ends. Germline assignment: CDR1 SGHNT and CDR2 YENEEA. Here the CDR3 DNA reads TGTGCCAGCAGCTTACTCGGGAACACTGAAGCTTTCTTT. Its protein product is CASSLLGNTEAFF.

The chain employs TRBV19 and TRBJ2-7, with TRBD2 identical over 9 bases. Germline CDR1 reads LNHDA; CDR2 reads SQIVND (reference sequence). This CDR3 has 16 residues. J was trimmed by 1 base and V by 6 bases; bases with no gene match: 10. CDR3 sequence reads: CASRTVSGGHSYEQYF. In DNA, the CDR3 is TGTGCCAGTAGGACAGTTAGCGGGGGCCATTCCTACGAGCAGTACTTC.

The CDR3 region is CATSRDALAENEQFF. The CDR3 bases are TGTGCCACCAGCAGAGATGCGCTAGCTGAAAATGAGCAGTTCTTC. The V and J genes are TRBV15 and TRBJ2-1; weak D call: TRBD2 (5 bases). This CDR3 region has 15 residues. CDR1 is LNHNV and CDR2 is YYDKDF in the germline V gene (reference sequence). V was cut by 0 bases and J by 7 bases, with 13 bases left in between.

V usage is TRBV19 and J usage is TRBJ2-5; a weak D match, TRBD2 (6 bases). The length of the CDR3 is 13 residues. Germline V CDR1 and CDR2: LNHDA, SQIVND (reference sequence). V lost 3 bases and J 7 bases, leaving 12 bases between the germline ends. In nucleotides, the CDR3 is TGTGCCAGTAGTATCGGCGGGGTGGGGACCCAGTACTTC. This codes for CASSIGGVGTQYF.

This rearrangement joins TRBV7-9 to TRBJ2-3; 8 bases agree with TRBD2. V trimming: 3 bases; J trimming: 2 bases; junction bases outside the gene matches: 1. The CDR3 sequence is 14 residues long. Germline loops: CDR1 SEHNR, CDR2 FQNEAQ (reference sequence). CDR3 nucleotides: TGTGCCAGCAGCTTCGGGGGGGCCACAGATACGCAGTATTTT. Translation gives CASSFGGATDTQYF.

This chain joins TRBV23-1 and TRBJ1-1; 10 bases are a match to TRBD1. TRBV23-1 is an ORF; its function is uncertain. Losses at the gene ends were 8 bases for V and 1 base for J; bases not matched to a gene: 19. This CDR3 comprises 19 residues. The CDR3 here is CASSTCPPPGQGRNTEAFF. CDR3 DNA: TGCGCCAGCTCCACCTGCCCCCCCCCGGGACAGGGGAGGAACACTGAAGCTTTCTTT.

Comment on this clone: One end of the junction is discordant with germline, which a read error may explain. This CDR3 is CSSSSSGTGRYGYTF. The CDR3 DNA is TGTTCCAGCAGCTCCTCCGGGACAGGGAGGTATGGCTACACCTTC. The chain couples TRBV7-9 to TRBJ1-2; 9 nucleotides line up with TRBD1. Germline V gene data show CDR1 as SEHNR and CDR2 as FQNEAQ (reference sequence). The CDR3 has 15 amino acids.

The CDR3 protein is CASSLGAIEQFF. CDR3 in DNA: TGTGCCAGCAGCTTGGGGGCTATTGAGCAGTTCTTC. The rearrangement uses TRBV5-6 and TRBJ2-1; D unresolved. V shed 0 bases and J shed 9 bases, with 7 bases lying between them. The length of the CDR3 is 12 residues. Germline lookup yields CDR1 SGHDT and CDR2 YYEEEE.

The chain has TRBV6-5 and TRBJ2-5; possible D gene TRBD1, 6 bases. Germline V gene data show CDR1 as MNHEY and CDR2 as SVGAGI. V gave up 5 bases and J gave up 3 bases, with 10 bases separating them. This CDR3 contains 13 residues. The CDR3 nucleotides are TGTGCCAGCAGTCAAAGACAGGAAGAGACCCAGTACTTC. Protein product: CASSQRQEETQYF.

The chain has TRBV15 and TRBJ2-7, with 10 bases fitting TRBD1. The CDR3 is made up of 13 amino acids. Germline CDR1 reads LNHNV; CDR2 reads YYDKDF (reference sequence). V trimming: 8 bases; J trimming: 4 bases; junction bases outside the gene matches: 5. The CDR3 region is CATAPGQGYEQYF. The CDR3 region has the DNA TGTGCCACCGCGCCGGGACAGGGGTACGAGCAGTACTTC.

The CDR3 reads CASSPRDRNTGELFF. CDR3 sequence (DNA): TGTGCCAGCAGCCCGAGGGACAGGAACACCGGGGAGCTGTTTTTT. This chain uses TRBV7-9 with TRBJ2-2, with 7 bases fitting TRBD1. V trimming: 5 bases; J trimming: 1 base; junction bases outside the gene matches: 4. There are 15 residues in the CDR3. The germline gives CDR1 SEHNR, CDR2 FQNEAQ (reference sequence).

The chain carries TRBV6-6 and TRBJ1-5, with 7 positions matching TRBD1. Looked up from germline, CDR1 is MNHNY and CDR2 is SVGAGI (reference sequence). Losses at the gene ends were 5 bases for V and 5 bases for J; bases not matched to a gene: 6. This CDR3 spans 14 amino acids. CDR3 protein: CASSHRDSYQPQHF. The DNA for the CDR3 is TGTGCCAGCAGTCACCGGGACAGTTATCAGCCCCAGCATTTT.

This clone has only one observation. V is TRBV27 and J is TRBJ1-1; D is unresolved. Trimming cost V 4 bases and J 0 bases, with 9 bases left between them. The CDR3 sequence is 14 residues long. The germline CDR1 and CDR2 sequences are MNHEY and SMNVEV (reference sequence). CDR3 nucleotide sequence: TGTGCCAGCAGTTCGGGGTCCATGAACACTGAAGCTTTCTTT. Its protein product is CASSSGSMNTEAFF.

The chain recombines TRBV19 with TRBJ1-3; tentative D call: TRBD1 (5 bases). Trimming took off 8 bases at V and 0 bases at J, with 17 bases between the two ends. CDR1 LNHDA and CDR2 SQIVND come from the germline V gene (reference sequence). This CDR3 comprises 16 residues. The CDR3, as DNA: TGTGCCAGTGGGATGACAGTCTTTCTCTCTGGAAACACCATATATTTT. Translation gives CASGMTVFLSGNTIYF.

This rearrangement joins TRBV6-5 to TRBJ1-1; no clear D gene. Trimming took off 6 bases at V and 4 bases at J, with 12 bases between the two ends. The CDR3 has 13 residues. The germline V gene encodes CDR1 MNHEY and CDR2 SVGAGI. DNA of the CDR3: TGTGCCAGCAGCCTACGGGGAATCACTGAAGCTTTCTTT. Translation gives CASSLRGITEAFF.

The chain has TRBV5-1 and TRBJ1-2; perhaps TRBD1 as D (6 bases). V was pared by 3 bases and J by 1 base, with 10 bases between. This CDR3 is 14 amino acids long. Germline V CDR1 and CDR2: SGHRS, YFSETQ. CDR3 sequence: CASSSGALNYGYTF. CDR3 bases: TGCGCCAGCAGCTCAGGGGCCCTTAACTATGGCTACACCTTC.

The rearrangement links TRBV5-1 to TRBJ1-6; D might be TRBD1 (5 bases). Germline V gene sequence: CDR1 SGHRS, CDR2 YFSETQ. Deletions cut 0 bases from V and 8 bases from J, with 15 bases between. CDR3 size: 16 residues. The CDR3 region is CASSLEGVRRHSPLHF. In nucleotides, the CDR3 is TGCGCCAGCAGCTTGGAAGGGGTCCGACGACATTCACCCCTCCACTTT.

The chain employs TRBV7-9 and TRBJ2-1, with 9 bases lining up with TRBD2. Germline assignment: CDR1 SEHNR and CDR2 FQNEAQ (reference sequence). This CDR3 comprises 17 residues. The trim removed 4 bases at V and 4 bases at J, leaving 11 bases unmatched. This CDR3 is CASSSGLAPNLYNEQFF. CDR3 in DNA: TGTGCCAGCAGCTCGGGACTAGCACCCAATTTATACAATGAGCAGTTCTTC.

This sequence joins TRBV13 and TRBJ2-7, with 13 bases aligning to TRBD2. V was clipped by 4 bases and J by 3 bases; unmatched bases: 12. This CDR3 spans 18 amino acids. From germline, CDR1 is PRHDT and CDR2 FYEKMQ (reference sequence). CDR3 amino acids: CASSSLTSGGPIDYEQYF. The DNA of the CDR3 is TGTGCCAGCAGCTCTTTGACTAGCGGGGGGCCTATTGACTACGAGCAGTACTTC.

This chain joins TRBV6-1 and TRBJ2-7; 9 nucleotides match TRBD1. Germline loops: CDR1 MNHNS, CDR2 SASEGT. J gave up 3 bases and V 4 bases, and 4 bases lay outside the gene matches. CDR3 length: 14 amino acids. The CDR3 spells CASSGQGEVYEQYF. CDR3 nucleotides: TGTGCCAGCAGTGGACAGGGGGAGGTCTACGAGCAGTACTTC.

This chain links TRBV15 with TRBJ2-5, with D possibly being TRBD2 (6 bases). The CDR3 runs to 17 residues. CDR1 is LNHNV, CDR2 YYDKDF, per germline (reference sequence). The V end was cut by 5 bases, the J end by 0 bases, with 19 bases between. In DNA form, the CDR3 reads TGTGCCACCAGCCCCTCCACACGAGCGGGCTACCAAGAGACCCAGTACTTC. It encodes CATSPSTRAGYQETQYF.

This clone turned up a few times. The V and J genes are TRBV5-4 and TRBJ1-1; D is perhaps TRBD1 (6 bases). The ends were cut back, 4 bases at V and 1 base at J, with 14 bases in the middle. The germline V gene encodes CDR1 SGHNT and CDR2 YYREEE (reference sequence). CDR3 length: 15 residues. The DNA of the CDR3 is TGTGCCAGCAGCATAAAGCCGACAGGGAACACTGAAGCTTTCTTT. Translating gives CASSIKPTGNTEAFF.

Note on this clone: A junction boundary mismatches the germline segment, possibly from a read error. The chain joins TRBV7-9 to TRBJ2-2; the D gene is possibly TRBD1 (6 bases). This CDR3 contains 13 residues. CDR1 SEHNR and CDR2 FQNEAQ come from the germline V gene (reference sequence). The CDR3, as DNA: TGTTCCAGCAGCTTAACAGGGCCCGGGGAGCTGTTTTTT. It yields the protein CSSSLTGPGELFF.

This chain joins TRBV4-1 and TRBJ1-6; D not resolved. The CDR3 has 15 residues. Germline V gene data show CDR1 as MGHRA and CDR2 as YSYEKL. Trimming took 2 bases from V and 13 from J, leaving 18 bases between them. CDR3 nucleotides: TGCGCCAGCAGCCAAATCTTTAACCCCCTAAGCCCCCTCCACTTT. Residues: CASSQIFNPLSPLHF.